A selection of T cell receptor beta chains follows, all from one sample in a study of memory CD4+ T cells and cytomegalovirus serostatus. Assay: immunoSEQ multiplex PCR; the TCRdb copy retains only in-frame clones and omits some. The data hold around 41,000 clones, with around 78% observed a single time. The specimen was memory CD4+ T cells from blood. These receptor sequences come from an adult in good health and CMV-seronegative. The CDR3 runs from the conserved cysteine through the conserved F or W. The order of the fields is D gene, V gene, J gene, CDR3 length, clone size, CDR3 DNA, CDR3 protein. The D gene is left open where the match is weak. Not all rows give a size; the values are once, few, many and, for expanded clones, a class.

>TRBD2|TRBV11-2|TRBJ2-3|19|-
TGTGCCAGCAGCCCAGGAGTAGCGGGAGATTCTTGGGTAACAGATACGCAGTATTTT
CASSPGVAGDSWVTDTQYF
>-|TRBV5-5|TRBJ2-5|13|-
TGTGCCAGCAGCATACCCTCCCAAGAGACCCAGTACTTC
CASSIPSQETQYF
>TRBD2|TRBV4-3|TRBJ2-5|16|-
TGCGCCAGCAGCCAAGATCCGGTTAGCGGGAGTGAGACCCAGTACTTC
CASSQDPVSGSETQYF
>TRBD1|TRBV7-9|TRBJ1-2|14|few
TGTGCCAGCAGCATAGGGGGCCAAAACTATGGCTACACCTTC
CASSIGGQNYGYTF
>-|TRBV7-9|TRBJ1-1|12|-
TGTGCCAGCAGCACCGACAGAGGGGGAGCTTTCTTT
CASSTDRGGAFF
>-|TRBV4-3|TRBJ1-3|12|-
TGCGCCAGCAGCCAAGATAGGGACACCATATATTTT
CASSQDRDTIYF
>-|TRBV19|TRBJ1-5|13|-
TGTGCCAGTAGTAGTCAGGATAATCAGCCCCAGCATTTT
CASSSQDNQPQHF
>TRBD1|TRBV5-1|TRBJ1-1|15|few
TGCGCCAGCAGCTTGGGAAATTACAGGGGAAATGAAGCTTTCTTT
CASSLGNYRGNEAFF
>TRBD2|TRBV10-3|TRBJ2-3|16|-
TGTGCCATCAGAGGCTCTAGCGGGAGAGCGCTGGGTACGCAGTATTTT
CAIRGSSGRALGTQYF
>-|TRBV20-1|TRBJ2-4|11|-
TGCAGTGCTATGAGAGGGGACATTCAGTACTTC
CSAMRGDIQYF
>-|TRBV29-1|TRBJ2-3|14|-
TGCAGCGTTGAACAGGACATAGGCACAGATACGCAGTATTTT
CSVEQDIGTDTQYF
>TRBD2|TRBV9|TRBJ2-1|16|-
TGTGCCAGCAGCGTAGGAGGGGCGGGAGCCCACAATGAGCAGTTCTTC
CASSVGGAGAHNEQFF
>TRBD2|TRBV11-3|TRBJ2-3|14|-
TGTGCCAGCAGCTTAGGGCCGGGGGGGAATACGCAGTATTTT
CASSLGPGGNTQYF
>-|TRBV30|TRBJ1-3|11|-
TGTGCCTGGTCGTCCCGAAACACCATATATTTT
CAWSSRNTIYF
>-|TRBV27|TRBJ1-5|17|once
TGTGCCAGCAGTCCGACCTGGGCCCTTTATAGCAATCAGCCCCAGCATTTT
CASSPTWALYSNQPQHF
>-|TRBV5-1|TRBJ2-7|14|few
TGCGCCAGCAGCTTCCGCCGCAGCTCCTACGAGCAGTACTTC
CASSFRRSSYEQYF
>-|TRBV5-5|TRBJ1-5|17|-
TGTGCCAGCAGCTTGGTGGGGGGAAGGAGTGGCAATCAGCCCCAGCATTTT
CASSLVGGRSGNQPQHF
>TRBD2|TRBV5-1|TRBJ2-1|16|-
TGCGCCAGCAGCTTGGAGGCGGGGGAGGTTTGGAATGAGCAGTTCTTC
CASSLEAGEVWNEQFF
>TRBD1|TRBV14|TRBJ2-2|17|-
TGTGCCAGCAGCCAACTCCCGGGACAGGGTGGCACCGGGGAGCTGTTTTTT
CASSQLPGQGGTGELFF
>-|TRBV5-1|TRBJ1-2|14|-
TGCGCCAGCAGCCTGGGGGGGACGGAGGATGGCTACACCTTC
CASSLGGTEDGYTF
>-|TRBV27|TRBJ2-2|19|few
TGTGCCAGCAGTTTTCGTTCCCCAGGGGACTCAACGGGGAGCGGGGAGCTGTTTTTT
CASSFRSPGDSTGSGELFF
>-|TRBV2|TRBJ1-2|13|-
TGTGCCAGCACCGAGAATACAGGGACTGGCTACACCTTC
CASTENTGTGYTF
>-|TRBV4-1|TRBJ1-5|14|-
TGCGCCAGCAGCCAAGGTCCTCGGGAACAGCCCCAGCATTTT
CASSQGPREQPQHF
>TRBD2|TRBV7-3|TRBJ2-3|16|few
TGTGCCAGCAGCTTAAACGGCGGGAGAAGCAAGAGTACGCAGTATTTT
CASSLNGGRSKSTQYF
>TRBD1|TRBV28|TRBJ2-5|15|once
TGTGCCAGCACCCCCAGCGGGCAGGGGGCAGAGACCCAGTACTTC
CASTPSGQGAETQYF
>-|TRBV29-1|TRBJ2-7|11|-
TGCAGCGTCGGGGAATCCTACGAGCAGTACTTC
CSVGESYEQYF
>TRBD2|TRBV2|TRBJ2-1|15|-
TGTGCCAGCAGTGAGCGGGGGGTGTCCTACAATGAGCAGTTCTTC
CASSERGVSYNEQFF
>TRBD1|TRBV6-4|TRBJ1-1|13|-
TGTGCCAGCAGGGCAGGGGGAGGGACTGAAGCTTTCTTT
CASRAGGGTEAFF
>-|TRBV11-2|TRBJ2-7|17|-
TGTGCCAGCAGCTTAGATGGAGGGGGCGGAGGGATGGCCGAGCAGTACTTC
CASSLDGGGGGMAEQYF
>-|TRBV9|TRBJ2-5|15|-
TGTGCCAGCAGCGTAGCTACGGCTTACCAAGAGACCCAGTACTTC
CASSVATAYQETQYF
>-|TRBV7-2|TRBJ1-1|14|-
TGTGCCAGCAGCTTAATGGCCCAGAACACTGAAGCTTTCTTT
CASSLMAQNTEAFF
>TRBD2|TRBV5-6|TRBJ2-7|14|-
TGTGCCAGCAGCTTTGCGGGAGGGTACTACGAGCAGTACTTC
CASSFAGGYYEQYF
>TRBD1|TRBV2|TRBJ1-3|14|few
TGTGCCAGCAGTGTGACAGGGGCTGGAAACACCATATATTTT
CASSVTGAGNTIYF
>-|TRBV27|TRBJ1-5|13|-
TGTGCCAGCGGACGCGGCGAGGCCCAGCCCCAGCATTTT
CASGRGEAQPQHF
>TRBD1|TRBV7-2|TRBJ2-4|16|-
TGTGCCAGCAGCAACGGACAGGGGGTAACCAAAAACATTCAGTACTTC
CASSNGQGVTKNIQYF
>-|TRBV11-3|TRBJ1-5|12|few
TGTGCCGGGGGGGGCCTCCATCAGCCCCAGCATTTT
CAGGGLHQPQHF
>TRBD1|TRBV10-3|TRBJ2-2|14|-
TGTGCCATCAGGGGGACAGAGAACACCGGGGAGCTGTTTTTT
CAIRGTENTGELFF
>TRBD1|TRBV18|TRBJ1-4|15|once
TGTGCCAGCTCACGGACAGGGTCAGATAATGAAAAACTGTTTTTT
CASSRTGSDNEKLFF
>-|TRBV9|TRBJ2-2|15|-
TGTGCCAGCAGCGTACAACAGGGTAACACCGGGGAGCTGTTTTTT
CASSVQQGNTGELFF
>-|TRBV4-1|TRBJ1-5|14|-
TGCGCCAGCAGCCCAGGGCATAGCAATCAGCCCCAGCATTTT
CASSPGHSNQPQHF
>TRBD1|TRBV9|TRBJ1-1|14|-
TGTGCCAGCAGCGCCGGACAGGGAGGGACTGAAGCTTTCTTT
CASSAGQGGTEAFF
>-|TRBV6-1|TRBJ1-5|14|-
TGTGCCAGCACACAGGGTTATAGCAATCAGCCCCAGCATTTT
CASTQGYSNQPQHF
>TRBD2|TRBV4-1|TRBJ2-7|18|-
TGCGCCAGCAGCCAAGGGGGGACTAGCGGGAGCCGATCCTACGAGCAGTACTTC
CASSQGGTSGSRSYEQYF
>-|TRBV9|TRBJ2-5|14|-
TGTGCCAGCAGCGTAGGGACTACCCAAGAGACCCAGTACTTC
CASSVGTTQETQYF
>-|TRBV19|TRBJ2-7|18|-
TGTGCCAGTAGTAGCACCATACAGGGCCCCTGGAGCTCCTACGAGCAGTACTTC
CASSSTIQGPWSSYEQYF
>TRBD1|TRBV15|TRBJ2-1|15|-
TGTGCCACCAGCAGAGATGGACAGGGACACAATGAGCAGTTCTTC
CATSRDGQGHNEQFF
>-|TRBV2|TRBJ1-5|13|-
TGTGCCAGCAGGAGGGATAGCAATCAGCCCCAGCATTTT
CASRRDSNQPQHF